A selection of T cell receptor beta chains follows, all from one sample in a study of T cells in localized non-small cell lung cancer. Repertoires were generated with immunoSEQ multiplex PCR, while TCRdb's copy carries only in-frame clones and drops some. This sample has about 2,800 clones, with approximately 24% found just once. The sequences come from normal lung tissue next to the tumor, collected before any cancer treatment. The source is a man between 40 and 70 years old with stage II lung adenocarcinoma. Each CDR3 is given with its conserved first and last residue. D genes are given only for firm matches. Only some rows state a clone size, as once, few, many or a class for expanded clones.

j_gene: TRBJ1-1; abundance: few; v_gene: TRBV28; d_gene: -; CDR3nt: TGTGCCAGCAGTCCGGGGGGACATATGAACACTGAAGCTTTCTTT; CDR3aa: CASSPGGHMNTEAFF
j_gene: TRBJ2-2; abundance: -; v_gene: TRBV6-8; d_gene: TRBD2; CDR3nt: TGTGCCATCGGCCCTGGACTAGCGTCCACCGGGGAGCTGTTTTTT; CDR3aa: CAIGPGLASTGELFF
j_gene: TRBJ2-7; abundance: -; v_gene: TRBV5-1; d_gene: TRBD1; CDR3nt: TGCGCCAGCACCCGGACAGGGGGTTCCCACGAGCAGTACTTC; CDR3aa: CASTRTGGSHEQYF
j_gene: TRBJ1-1; abundance: few; v_gene: TRBV19; d_gene: -; CDR3nt: TGTGCCAGTAGCTTAACAGGGACTAGGGCTGAAGCTTTCTTT; CDR3aa: CASSLTGTRAEAFF
j_gene: TRBJ2-5; abundance: -; v_gene: TRBV6-8; d_gene: TRBD1; CDR3nt: TGTGCCAGCAGCGTGCTGGGACAGGGGCAAGAGACCCAGTACTTC; CDR3aa: CASSVLGQGQETQYF
j_gene: TRBJ2-6; abundance: large; v_gene: TRBV19; d_gene: -; CDR3nt: TGTGCCAGTCGAACAGCCTCTGGGGCCAACGTCCTGACTTTC; CDR3aa: CASRTASGANVLTF
j_gene: TRBJ1-1; abundance: -; v_gene: TRBV5-1; d_gene: -; CDR3nt: TGCGCCAGCAGCTTGATTCCAGTTCGAGGGACTGAAGCTTTCTTT; CDR3aa: CASSLIPVRGTEAFF
j_gene: TRBJ2-2; abundance: -; v_gene: TRBV11-3; d_gene: TRBD1; CDR3nt: TGTGCCAGCAGCTCGGGACAGCTTAACACCGGGGAGCTGTTTTTT; CDR3aa: CASSSGQLNTGELFF
j_gene: TRBJ1-2; abundance: -; v_gene: TRBV19; d_gene: -; CDR3nt: TGTGCCAGTAGTCCGGGCGGGTACACCAACTATGGCTACACCTTC; CDR3aa: CASSPGGYTNYGYTF
j_gene: TRBJ1-5; abundance: -; v_gene: TRBV15; d_gene: -; CDR3nt: TGTGCCACCAGCAGAGATGTGGGGCCCCAGCCCCAGCATTTT; CDR3aa: CATSRDVGPQPQHF
j_gene: TRBJ1-2; abundance: -; v_gene: TRBV23-1; d_gene: TRBD1; CDR3nt: TGCGCCAGCAGGAAGACAGGGAGCGATGGCTACACCTTC; CDR3aa: CASRKTGSDGYTF
j_gene: TRBJ2-1; abundance: few; v_gene: TRBV29-1; d_gene: -; CDR3nt: TGCAGCGTAGGGACGGCTTACAATGAGCAGTTCTTC; CDR3aa: CSVGTAYNEQFF
j_gene: TRBJ1-2; abundance: -; v_gene: TRBV6-8; d_gene: TRBD1; CDR3nt: TGTGCCAGCACCCCCGGGACAGCCCGCTATGGCTACACCTTC; CDR3aa: CASTPGTARYGYTF
j_gene: TRBJ1-2; abundance: few; v_gene: TRBV28; d_gene: TRBD1; CDR3nt: TGTGCCAGCAGTCCCGCGGAGACAGGGGGGGATGGCTACACCTTC; CDR3aa: CASSPAETGGDGYTF
j_gene: TRBJ1-5; abundance: few; v_gene: TRBV9; d_gene: -; CDR3nt: TGTGCCAGCAGTTTAGGACAGAGTAGCAATCAGCCCCAGCATTTT; CDR3aa: CASSLGQSSNQPQHF
j_gene: TRBJ2-1; abundance: few; v_gene: TRBV11-3; d_gene: -; CDR3nt: TGTGCCAGCAGCTTACGGGGAGGGGGTTCCAATGAGCAGTTCTTC; CDR3aa: CASSLRGGGSNEQFF
j_gene: TRBJ2-1; abundance: few; v_gene: TRBV11-3; d_gene: -; CDR3nt: TGTGCCAGCAGCTCTAGCCAGGGCAGCTCCTACAATGAGCAGTTCTTC; CDR3aa: CASSSSQGSSYNEQFF
j_gene: TRBJ2-5; abundance: -; v_gene: TRBV14; d_gene: -; CDR3nt: TGTGCCAGCAGCCGTGGACAGCAATCAACCGGAGAGACCCAGTACTTC; CDR3aa: CASSRGQQSTGETQYF
j_gene: TRBJ1-2; abundance: -; v_gene: TRBV6-8; d_gene: -; CDR3nt: TGTGCCAGCAGTCCCACTTTAGCTAACTATGGCTACACCTTC; CDR3aa: CASSPTLANYGYTF
j_gene: TRBJ2-5; abundance: -; v_gene: TRBV5-1; d_gene: -; CDR3nt: TGCGCCAGCAGCTCCCGGGACGGAAAACAAGAGACCCAGTACTTC; CDR3aa: CASSSRDGKQETQYF
j_gene: TRBJ2-7; abundance: large; v_gene: TRBV4-1; d_gene: TRBD1; CDR3nt: TGCGCCAGCAGCCAAGCCCCGGACAGGACCACCTACGAGCAGTACTTC; CDR3aa: CASSQAPDRTTYEQYF
j_gene: TRBJ1-1; abundance: -; v_gene: TRBV19; d_gene: -; CDR3nt: TGTGCCAGTGGAAGACAGAAGAACACTGAAGCTTTCTTT; CDR3aa: CASGRQKNTEAFF